This T cell receptor (beta chain) was captured by sequencing in a study of OX40 agonist ivuxolimab in advanced cancers. Study-wide context: Prior checkpoint blockade (anti-PD-1, anti-PD-L1 or anti-CTLA-4) was permitted; about 40% had it.

Study-level points and caveats: Within 6 weeks, CD4+ and CD8+ blood T cells expanded clonally at 0.1 to 3.0 mg/kg. No determination was made of the antigen specificity of the expanded peripheral T cells.

The table came from immunoSEQ multiplex PCR; TCRdb's copy has only in-frame clones and leaves some out. Of some 74,000 clones in the sample, less than 95% are singletons; the top ten hold under 0.35%. As regards this clone: The antigen is unknown.

CDR3 length equals 14 residues. With V trimmed by 4 bases and J by 6 bases, 5 bases remained unmatched. Germline-derived CDR1 and CDR2 are MDHEN and SYDVKM. The clonotype comes from an adult with an advanced solid tumor such as melanoma, head and neck, liver or kidney cancer. This chain connects TRBV28 to TRBJ1-4, with TRBD1 matching 7 bases. Sequencing used CD4+ or CD8+ T cells sorted from blood, obtained in a trial of the OX40 agonist ivuxolimab. Written as DNA, the CDR3 is TGTGCCAGCAGTTCAGGGGGAGGTTATGAAAAACTGTTTTTT. Amino acids: CASSSGGGYEKLFF.